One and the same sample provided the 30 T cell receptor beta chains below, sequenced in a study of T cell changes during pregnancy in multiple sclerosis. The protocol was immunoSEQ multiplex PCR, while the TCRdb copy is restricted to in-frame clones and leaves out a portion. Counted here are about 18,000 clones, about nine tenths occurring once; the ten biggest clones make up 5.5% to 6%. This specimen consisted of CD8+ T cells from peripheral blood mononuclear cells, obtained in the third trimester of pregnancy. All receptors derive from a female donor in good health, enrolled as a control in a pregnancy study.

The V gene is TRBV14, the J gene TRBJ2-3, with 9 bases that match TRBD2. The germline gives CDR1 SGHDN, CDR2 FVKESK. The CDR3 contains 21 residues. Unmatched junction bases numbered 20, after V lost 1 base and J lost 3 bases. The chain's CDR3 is CASSQALGGGASELSTDTQYF. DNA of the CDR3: TGTGCCAGCAGCCAAGCATTGGGCGGGGGGGCCTCTGAATTAAGTACAGATACGCAGTATTTT.

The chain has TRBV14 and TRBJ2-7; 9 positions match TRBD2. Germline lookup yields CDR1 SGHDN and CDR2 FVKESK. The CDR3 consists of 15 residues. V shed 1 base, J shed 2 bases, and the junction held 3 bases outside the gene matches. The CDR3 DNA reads TGTGCCAGCAGCCAAGGTCGCGGGAGGGCCTACGAGCAGTACTTC. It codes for CASSQGRGRAYEQYF.

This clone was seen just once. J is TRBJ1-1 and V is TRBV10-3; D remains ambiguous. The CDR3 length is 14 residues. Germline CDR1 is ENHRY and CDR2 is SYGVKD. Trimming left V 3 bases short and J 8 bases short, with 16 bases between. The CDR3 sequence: CAISEGSPGIEAFF. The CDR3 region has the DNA TGTGCCATCAGTGAAGGGAGCCCGGGGATCGAAGCTTTCTTT.

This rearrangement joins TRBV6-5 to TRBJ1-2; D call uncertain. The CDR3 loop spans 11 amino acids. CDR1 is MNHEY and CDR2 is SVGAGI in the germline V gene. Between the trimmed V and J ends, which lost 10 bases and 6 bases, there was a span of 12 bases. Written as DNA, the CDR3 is TGTGCCACCGGACCAGCGGATGGCTACACCTTC. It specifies CATGPADGYTF.

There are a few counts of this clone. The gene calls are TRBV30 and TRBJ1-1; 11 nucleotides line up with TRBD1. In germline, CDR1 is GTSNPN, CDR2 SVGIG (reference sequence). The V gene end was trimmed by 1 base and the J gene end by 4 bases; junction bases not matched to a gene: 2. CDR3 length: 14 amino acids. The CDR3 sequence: CAWSGGTGGTEAFF. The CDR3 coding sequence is TGTGCCTGGAGTGGAGGGACAGGGGGCACTGAAGCTTTCTTT.

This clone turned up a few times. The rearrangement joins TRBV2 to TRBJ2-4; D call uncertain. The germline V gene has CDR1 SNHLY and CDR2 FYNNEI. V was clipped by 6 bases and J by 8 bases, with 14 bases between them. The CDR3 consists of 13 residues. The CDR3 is CASSLGRRDIQYF. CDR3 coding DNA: TGTGCCAGCAGCCTCGGAAGGAGAGACATTCAGTACTTC.

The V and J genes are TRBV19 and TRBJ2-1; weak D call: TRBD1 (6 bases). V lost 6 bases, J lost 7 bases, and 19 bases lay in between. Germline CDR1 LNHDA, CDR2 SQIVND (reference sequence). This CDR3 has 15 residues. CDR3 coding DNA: TGTGCCAGTAGCGACGGACAGATTGAGGTGAATGAGCAGTTCTTC. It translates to CASSDGQIEVNEQFF.

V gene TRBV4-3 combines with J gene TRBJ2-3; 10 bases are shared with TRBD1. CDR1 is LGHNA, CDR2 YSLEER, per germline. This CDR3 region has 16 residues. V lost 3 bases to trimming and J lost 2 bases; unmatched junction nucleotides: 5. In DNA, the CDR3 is TGCGCCAGCAGCCATGCAGACAGGGGGCACACAGATACGCAGTATTTT. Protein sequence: CASSHADRGHTDTQYF.

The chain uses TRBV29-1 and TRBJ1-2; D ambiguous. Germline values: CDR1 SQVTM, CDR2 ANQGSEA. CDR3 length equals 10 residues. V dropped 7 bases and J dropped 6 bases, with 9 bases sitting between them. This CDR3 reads CSALDDGYTF. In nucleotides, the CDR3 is TGCAGCGCCCTAGATGATGGCTACACCTTC. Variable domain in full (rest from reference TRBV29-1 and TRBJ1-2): SAVISQKPSRDICQRGTSLTIQCQVDSQVTMMFWYRQQPGQSLTLIATANQGSEATYESGFVIDKFPISRPNLTFSTLTVSNMSPEDSSIYLCSALDDGYTFGSGTRLTVV.

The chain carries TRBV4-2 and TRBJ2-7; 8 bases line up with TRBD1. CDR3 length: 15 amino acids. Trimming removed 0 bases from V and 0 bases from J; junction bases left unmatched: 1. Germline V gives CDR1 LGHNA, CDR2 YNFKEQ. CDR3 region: CASSQDRGLSYEQYF. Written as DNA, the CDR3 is TGTGCCAGCAGCCAAGACAGGGGGCTCTCCTACGAGCAGTACTTC.

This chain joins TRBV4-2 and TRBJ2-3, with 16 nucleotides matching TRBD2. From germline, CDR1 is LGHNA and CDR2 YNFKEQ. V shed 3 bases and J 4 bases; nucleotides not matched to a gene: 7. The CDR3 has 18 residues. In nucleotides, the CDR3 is TGTGCCAGCAGCCACTCAGGGACTAGCGGGGGGGGAGCAGATACGCAGTATTTT. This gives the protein CASSHSGTSGGGADTQYF.

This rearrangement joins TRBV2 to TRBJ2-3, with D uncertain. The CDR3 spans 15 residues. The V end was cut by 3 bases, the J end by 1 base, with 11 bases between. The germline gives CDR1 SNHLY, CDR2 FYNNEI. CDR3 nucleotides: TGTGCCAGCAGTGACGCCCAGGTGGGCACAGATACGCAGTATTTT. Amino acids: CASSDAQVGTDTQYF.

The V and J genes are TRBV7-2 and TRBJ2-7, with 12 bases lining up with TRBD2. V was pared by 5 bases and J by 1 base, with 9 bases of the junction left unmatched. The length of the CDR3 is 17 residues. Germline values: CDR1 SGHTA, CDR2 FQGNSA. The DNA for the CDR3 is TGTGCCAGCAGCCACCCTCTGGGGACTAGCGGGTCCTACGAGCAGTACTTC. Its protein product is CASSHPLGTSGSYEQYF.

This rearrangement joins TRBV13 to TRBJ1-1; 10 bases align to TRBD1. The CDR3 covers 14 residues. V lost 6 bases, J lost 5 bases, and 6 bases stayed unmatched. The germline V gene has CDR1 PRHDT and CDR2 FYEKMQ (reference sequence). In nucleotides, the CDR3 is TGTGCCAGCAGGGGACAGGGACAGGGGACTGAAGCTTTCTTT. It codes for CASRGQGQGTEAFF.

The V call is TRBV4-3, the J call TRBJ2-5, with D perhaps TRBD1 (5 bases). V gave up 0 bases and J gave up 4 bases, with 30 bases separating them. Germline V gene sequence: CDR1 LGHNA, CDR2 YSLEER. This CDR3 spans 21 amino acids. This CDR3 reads CASSQDGGVRSIDKRGETQYF. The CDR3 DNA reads TGCGCCAGCAGCCAAGATGGTGGGGTTCGGTCGATCGATAAAAGGGGAGAGACCCAGTACTTC.

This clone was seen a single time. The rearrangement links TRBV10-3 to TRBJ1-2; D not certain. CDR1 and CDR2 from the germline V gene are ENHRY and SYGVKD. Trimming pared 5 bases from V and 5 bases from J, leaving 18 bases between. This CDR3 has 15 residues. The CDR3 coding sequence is TGTGCCATCAGTTATTCCTCGTACGACATTTATGGCTACACCTTC. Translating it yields CAISYSSYDIYGYTF.

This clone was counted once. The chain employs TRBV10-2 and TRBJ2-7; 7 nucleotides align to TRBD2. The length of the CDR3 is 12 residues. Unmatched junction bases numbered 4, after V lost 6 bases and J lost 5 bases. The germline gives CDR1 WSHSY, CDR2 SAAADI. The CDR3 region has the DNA TGCGCCAGCAGCCGGCTAGCGGACGAGCAGTACTTC. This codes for CASSRLADEQYF.

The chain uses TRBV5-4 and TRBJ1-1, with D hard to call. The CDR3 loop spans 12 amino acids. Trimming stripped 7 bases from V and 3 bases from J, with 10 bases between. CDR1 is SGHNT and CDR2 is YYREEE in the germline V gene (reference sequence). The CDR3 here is CASGSAYTEAFF. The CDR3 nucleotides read TGTGCCAGCGGGAGCGCCTACACTGAAGCTTTCTTT.

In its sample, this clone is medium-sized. CDR3 sequence reads: CASTPREGDSPYEQYF. Here the CDR3 DNA reads TGTGCCAGCACCCCCCGGGAAGGGGACTCGCCCTACGAGCAGTACTTC. This chain joins TRBV2 and TRBJ2-7; D possibly corresponds to TRBD2 (6 bases). Trimming took 7 bases from V and 2 from J, leaving 21 bases between them. Germline CDR1 is SNHLY and CDR2 is FYNNEI. The CDR3 is 16 residues long.

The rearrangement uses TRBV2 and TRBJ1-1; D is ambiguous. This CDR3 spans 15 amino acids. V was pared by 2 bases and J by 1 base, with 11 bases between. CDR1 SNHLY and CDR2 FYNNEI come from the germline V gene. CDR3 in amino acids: CASSETIRQNTEAFF. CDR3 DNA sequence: TGTGCCAGCAGTGAAACAATTCGACAGAACACTGAAGCTTTCTTT.

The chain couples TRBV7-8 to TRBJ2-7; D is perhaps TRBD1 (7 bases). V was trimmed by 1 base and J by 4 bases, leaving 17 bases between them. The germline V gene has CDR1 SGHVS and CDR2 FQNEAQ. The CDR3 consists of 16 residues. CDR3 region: CASSLDRAGGGYEQYF. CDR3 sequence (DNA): TGTGCCAGCAGCTTAGATCGGGCAGGGGGAGGATACGAGCAGTACTTC.

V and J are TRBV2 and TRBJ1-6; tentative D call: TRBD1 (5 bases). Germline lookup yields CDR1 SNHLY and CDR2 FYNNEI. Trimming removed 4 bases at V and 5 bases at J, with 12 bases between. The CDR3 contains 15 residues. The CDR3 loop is CASSGGGANNSPLHF. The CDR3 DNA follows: TGTGCCAGCAGTGGGGGCGGGGCAAATAATTCACCCCTCCACTTT.

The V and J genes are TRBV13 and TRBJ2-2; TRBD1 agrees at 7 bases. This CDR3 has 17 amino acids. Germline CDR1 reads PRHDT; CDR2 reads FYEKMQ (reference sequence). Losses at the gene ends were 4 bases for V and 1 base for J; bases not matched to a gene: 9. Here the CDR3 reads CASSSRTGQRNTGELFF. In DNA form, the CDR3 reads TGTGCCAGCAGCTCTAGGACGGGACAGAGGAACACCGGGGAGCTGTTTTTT.

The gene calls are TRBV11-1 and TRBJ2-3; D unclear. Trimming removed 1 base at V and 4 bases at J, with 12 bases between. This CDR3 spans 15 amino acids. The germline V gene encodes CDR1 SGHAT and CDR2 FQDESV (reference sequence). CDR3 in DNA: TGTGCCAGCAGCTTAGTTTCTCTTATCGCAGATACGCAGTATTTT. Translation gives CASSLVSLIADTQYF.

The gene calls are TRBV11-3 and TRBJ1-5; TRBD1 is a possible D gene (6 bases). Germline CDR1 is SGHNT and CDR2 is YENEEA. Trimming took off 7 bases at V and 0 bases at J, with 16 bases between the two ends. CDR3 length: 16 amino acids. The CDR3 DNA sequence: TGTGCCAGCACCACGACCAGGGGTAATAGCAATCAGCCCCAGCATTTT. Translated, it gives CASTTTRGNSNQPQHF.

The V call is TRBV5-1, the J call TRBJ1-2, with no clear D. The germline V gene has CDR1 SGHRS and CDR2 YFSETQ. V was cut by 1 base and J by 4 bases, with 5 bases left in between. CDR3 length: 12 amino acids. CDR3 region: CASSLNSYGYTF. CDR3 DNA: TGCGCCAGCAGCTTGAACAGCTATGGCTACACCTTC.

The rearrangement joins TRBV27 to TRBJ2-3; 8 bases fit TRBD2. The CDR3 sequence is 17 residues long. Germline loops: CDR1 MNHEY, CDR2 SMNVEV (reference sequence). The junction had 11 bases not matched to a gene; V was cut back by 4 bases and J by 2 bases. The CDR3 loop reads CASSSFRTSPDTDTQYF. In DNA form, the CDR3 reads TGTGCCAGCAGTTCCTTCCGGACTAGCCCAGACACAGATACGCAGTATTTT.

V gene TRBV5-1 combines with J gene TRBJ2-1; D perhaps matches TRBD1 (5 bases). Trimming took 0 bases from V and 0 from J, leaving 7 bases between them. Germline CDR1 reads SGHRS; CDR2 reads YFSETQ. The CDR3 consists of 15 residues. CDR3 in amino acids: CASSLGGSSYNEQFF. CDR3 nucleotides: TGCGCCAGCAGCTTGGGGGGCAGCTCCTACAATGAGCAGTTCTTC. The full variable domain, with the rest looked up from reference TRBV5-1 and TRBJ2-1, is KAGVTQTPRYLIKTRGQQVTLSCSPISGHRSVSWYQQTPGQGLQFLFEYFSETQRNKGNFPGRFSGRQFSNSRSEMNVSTLELGDSALYLCASSLGGSSYNEQFFGPGTRLTVL.

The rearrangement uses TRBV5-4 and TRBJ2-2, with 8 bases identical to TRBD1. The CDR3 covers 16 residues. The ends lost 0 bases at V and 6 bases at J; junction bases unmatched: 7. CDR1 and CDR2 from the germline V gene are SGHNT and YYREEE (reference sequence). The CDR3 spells CASSLAGTGLAGELFF. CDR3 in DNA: TGTGCCAGCAGCTTGGCCGGGACAGGTCTAGCCGGGGAGCTGTTTTTT.

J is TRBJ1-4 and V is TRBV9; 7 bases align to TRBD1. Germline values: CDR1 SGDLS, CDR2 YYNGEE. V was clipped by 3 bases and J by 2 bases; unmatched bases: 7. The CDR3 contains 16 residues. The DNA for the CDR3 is TGTGCCAGCAGCGAACCACGAGGGGGCACTAATGAAAAACTGTTTTTT. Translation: CASSEPRGGTNEKLFF.